This TCR beta chain was identified in a study of identical twins. Losses at the gene ends were 6 bases for V and 5 bases for J; bases not matched to a gene: 5. Germline CDR1 is SNHLY and CDR2 is FYNNEI. The CDR3 contains 13 residues. Everyone who donated was a healthy Caucasian. TCRdb reanalysed the 5' RACE reads using MiXCR and keeps one entry per CDR3 protein. The top ten clones hold 0.48% of a sample with about 530,000 distinct CDR3 sequences, approximately 20% of them seen once. The sample was also reused in another study, on yellow fever vaccine responses in identical twins.

Sequencing was carried out using CD4+ T cells sorted from blood. The chain carries TRBV2 and TRBJ2-5; TRBD2 agrees at 8 bases. This TCR was recovered from a young woman in good health. The CDR3 region has the DNA TGTGCCAGCAGCCCATGGACTAGCGAGACCCAGTACTTC. Translated, it gives CASSPWTSETQYF.